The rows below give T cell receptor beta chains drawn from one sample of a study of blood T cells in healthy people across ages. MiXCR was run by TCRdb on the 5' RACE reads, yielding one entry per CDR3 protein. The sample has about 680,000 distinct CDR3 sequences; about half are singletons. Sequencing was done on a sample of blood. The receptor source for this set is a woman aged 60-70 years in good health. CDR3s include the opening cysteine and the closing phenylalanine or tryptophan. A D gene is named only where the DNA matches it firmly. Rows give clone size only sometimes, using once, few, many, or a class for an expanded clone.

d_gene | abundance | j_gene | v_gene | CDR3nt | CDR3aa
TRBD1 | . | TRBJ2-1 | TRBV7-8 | TGTGCCAGCAGTTATGACAGGGGAGATGAGCAGTTCTTC | CASSYDRGDEQFF
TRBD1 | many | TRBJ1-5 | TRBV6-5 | TGTGCCAGCAGTGACTCCAGGGGGAATCAGCCCCAGCATTTT | CASSDSRGNQPQHF
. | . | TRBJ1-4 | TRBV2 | TGTGCCAGCGGCGAACAGGGCCCGGGTGAAAAACTGTTTTTT | CASGEQGPGEKLFF
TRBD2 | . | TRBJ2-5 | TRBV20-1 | TGCAGTGCTAGGGGCCTAGCGGGGTACGGGCAGTACTTC | CSARGLAGYGQYF
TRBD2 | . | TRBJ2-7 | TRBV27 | TGTGCCAGCAGCCTGGGACTAGCGGTCCGCTACGAGCAGTACTTC | CASSLGLAVRYEQYF
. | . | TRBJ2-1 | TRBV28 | TGTGCCAGCAGTTTAACCGCAGGGTCAAATGAGCAGTTCTTC | CASSLTAGSNEQFF
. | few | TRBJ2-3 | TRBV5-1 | TGCGCCAGCAGCACCCAGGGATTCACAGATACGCAGTATTTT | CASSTQGFTDTQYF
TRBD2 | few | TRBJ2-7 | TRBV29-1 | TGCAGCGTTGCCCGGACTAGCGGGAGGCAAGAGCAGTACTTC | CSVARTSGRQEQYF
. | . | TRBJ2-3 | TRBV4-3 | TGCGCCAGCAGCCAAGGGACTGCGGGCCCATACACAGATACGCAGTATTTT | CASSQGTAGPYTDTQYF
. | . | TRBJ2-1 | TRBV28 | TGTGCCAGCAGTTTATTGGGTCCCAAGCAGTTCTTC | CASSLLGPKQFF
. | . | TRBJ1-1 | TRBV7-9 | TGTGCCAGCAGCTTAGGAGTAGTACGGCGAGGGGAGAACACTGAAGCTTTCTTT | CASSLGVVRRGENTEAFF
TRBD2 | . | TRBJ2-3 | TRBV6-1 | TGTGCCAGCAGAAGCGGGAGGGGGGCAGATACGCAGTATTTT | CASRSGRGADTQYF
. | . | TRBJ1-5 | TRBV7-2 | TGTGCCAGCAGCTTAGAGGTCTTGACGGTGAATCAGCCCCAGCATTTT | CASSLEVLTVNQPQHF
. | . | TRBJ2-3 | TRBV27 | TGTGCCAGCAGTTTATGGGGGCTGGGCACAGATACGCAGTATTTT | CASSLWGLGTDTQYF
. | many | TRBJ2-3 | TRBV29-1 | TGCAGCGGGGGGGTCGCCCAGTTGTCAGATACGCAGTATTTT | CSGGVAQLSDTQYF
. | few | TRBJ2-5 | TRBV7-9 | TGTGCCAGCAGCTCGACGAATGACAGAAAAGAGACCCAGTACTTC | CASSSTNDRKETQYF
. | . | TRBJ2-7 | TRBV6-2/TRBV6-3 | TGTGCCAGCAGTTACTCGAGTTCTCGTGACGAGCAGTACTTC | CASSYSSSRDEQYF
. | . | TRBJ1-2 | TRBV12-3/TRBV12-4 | TGTGCCAGCAGTTTAAAGGGGCAGCGCTATGGCTACACCTTC | CASSLKGQRYGYTF
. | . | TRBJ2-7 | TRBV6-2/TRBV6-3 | TGTGCCAGCAGGGGGACAAAAGGGACCTACGAGCAGTACTTC | CASRGTKGTYEQYF
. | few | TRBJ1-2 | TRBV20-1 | TGCAGTGCCAGACTGCCAAAAGGGGGGGCTCGTGGCTACACCTTC | CSARLPKGGARGYTF
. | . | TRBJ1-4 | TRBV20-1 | TGCAGTGCTAGAGAAGGGTCTGTGGGCGAAAAACTGTTTTTT | CSAREGSVGEKLFF
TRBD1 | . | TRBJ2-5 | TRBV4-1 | TGCGCCAGCAGCCAAGGACAGGGGAATTTGTACCAAGAGACCCAGTACTTC | CASSQGQGNLYQETQYF
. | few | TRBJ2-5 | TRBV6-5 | TGTGCCAGCAGTTATGGAGGGACCCAGTACTTC | CASSYGGTQYF
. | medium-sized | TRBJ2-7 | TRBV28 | TGTGCCAGCAGTCTCAGGGTTTACGAGCAGTACTTC | CASSLRVYEQYF
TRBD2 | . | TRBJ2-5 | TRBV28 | TGTGCCAGCAGTATGACTAGCGGCCAAGAGACCCAGTACTTC | CASSMTSGQETQYF
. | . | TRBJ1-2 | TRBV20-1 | TGCAGTGCTAGAAGAGGGGATGGCTACACCTTC | CSARRGDGYTF
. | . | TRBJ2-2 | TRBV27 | TGTGCCAGCAGTTTAATGAGGGAGTTAAACGGGGAGCTGTTTTTT | CASSLMRELNGELFF
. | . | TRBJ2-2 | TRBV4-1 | TGCGCCAGCAGCCAAGCAGCCTCCCGTACTAACACCGGGGAGCTGTTTTTT | CASSQAASRTNTGELFF
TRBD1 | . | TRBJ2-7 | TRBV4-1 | TGCGCCAGCAGCCAAGGACGGGACAGCTCCTACGAGCAGTACTTC | CASSQGRDSSYEQYF
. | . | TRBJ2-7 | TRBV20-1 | TGCAGTGCTAGTCTCCAGATACCCTACGAGCAGTACTTC | CSASLQIPYEQYF
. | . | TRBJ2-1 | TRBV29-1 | TGCAGCGGGAACCAGCTGGGAATCTACAATGAGCAGTTCTTC | CSGNQLGIYNEQFF
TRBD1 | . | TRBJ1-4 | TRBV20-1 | TGCAGTGCTCACACGACAGGGGGAAATGAAAAACTGTTTTTT | CSAHTTGGNEKLFF
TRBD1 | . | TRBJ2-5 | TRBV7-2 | TGTGCCAGCAGCTACAGGGGTTTAGGAGAGACCCAGTACTTC | CASSYRGLGETQYF
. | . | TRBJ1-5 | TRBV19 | TGTGCCAGTAGTATTAGGCAGAATCAGCCCCAGCATTTT | CASSIRQNQPQHF
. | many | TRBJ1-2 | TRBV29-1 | TGCAGCGTTTCGGAGGGTGGCTACACCTTC | CSVSEGGYTF
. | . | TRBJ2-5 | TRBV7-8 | TGTGCCAGCAGCTTAGTCTCCTTACTAGCACCTGAGAAAGAGACCCAGTACTTC | CASSLVSLLAPEKETQYF
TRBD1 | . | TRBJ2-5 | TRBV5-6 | TGTGCCAGCAGCTCGCCAGGGGGCCCCCAAGAGACCCAGTACTTC | CASSSPGGPQETQYF
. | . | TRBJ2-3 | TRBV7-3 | TGTGCCAGCAGCACTCGGGCCTCGGGGACAGATACGCAGTATTTT | CASSTRASGTDTQYF
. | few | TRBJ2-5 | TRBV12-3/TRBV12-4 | TGTGCCAGCAGCCGCTATGAGGAGACCCAGTACTTC | CASSRYEETQYF
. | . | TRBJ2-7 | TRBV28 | TGTGCCAGCAGTTCGACGGCAGGCCCGGGCTACGAGCAGTACTTC | CASSSTAGPGYEQYF
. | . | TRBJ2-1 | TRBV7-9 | TGTGCCAGCAGCTTAGAGGGACAATACTCCTACAATGAGCAGTTCTTC | CASSLEGQYSYNEQFF
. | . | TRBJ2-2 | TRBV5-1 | TGCGCCAGCAGGTCACAGGGAAACACCGGGGAGCTGTTTTTT | CASRSQGNTGELFF
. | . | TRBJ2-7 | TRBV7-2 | TGTGCCAGCAGCCCTCGACTATACGAGCAGTACTTC | CASSPRLYEQYF
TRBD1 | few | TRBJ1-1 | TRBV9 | TGTGCCAGCAGCGTACACGGGACAGGGAGGATGGAGAACACTGAAGCTTTCTTT | CASSVHGTGRMENTEAFF
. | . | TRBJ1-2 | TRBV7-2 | TGTGCCAGCAGCCCCTTGATCGCTAACTATGGCTACACCTTC | CASSPLIANYGYTF
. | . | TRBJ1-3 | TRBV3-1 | TGTGCCAGCAGCCCAGGTTTCGGCCCTGGAAACACCATATATTTT | CASSPGFGPGNTIYF
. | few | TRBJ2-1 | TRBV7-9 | TGTGCCAGCAGCCTGACCAGGAGCAATGAGCAGTTCTTC | CASSLTRSNEQFF
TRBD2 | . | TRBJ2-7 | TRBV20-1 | TGCAGTGCTATCCCGGGGAGGACTAGCGGCTACGAGCAGTACTTC | CSAIPGRTSGYEQYF
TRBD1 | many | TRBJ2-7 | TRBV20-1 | TGCAGTGCGGGTGGGGGGACAGGGATAAACGAGCAGTACTTC | CSAGGGTGINEQYF
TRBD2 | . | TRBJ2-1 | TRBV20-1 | TGCAGTGCTAGAGAGGGTAGCGGGAGGCCTGAGCAGTTCTTC | CSAREGSGRPEQFF